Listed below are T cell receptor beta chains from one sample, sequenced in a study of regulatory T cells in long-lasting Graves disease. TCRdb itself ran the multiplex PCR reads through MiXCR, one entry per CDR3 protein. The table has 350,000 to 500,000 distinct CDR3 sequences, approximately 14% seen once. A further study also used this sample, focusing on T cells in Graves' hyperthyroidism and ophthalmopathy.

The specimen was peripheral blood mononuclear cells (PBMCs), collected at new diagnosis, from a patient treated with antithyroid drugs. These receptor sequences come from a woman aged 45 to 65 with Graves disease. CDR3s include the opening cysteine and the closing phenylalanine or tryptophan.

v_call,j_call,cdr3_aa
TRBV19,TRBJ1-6,CASRDNKRSSYNSPLHF
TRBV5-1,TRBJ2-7,CASSFTVAGAGEQYF
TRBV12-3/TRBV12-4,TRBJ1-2,CASSLGGAFSGYTF
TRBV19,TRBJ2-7,CARGLAMITYEQYF
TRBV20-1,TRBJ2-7,CSATGTYYEQYF
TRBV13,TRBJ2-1,CASSPNPSVHKGYNEQFF
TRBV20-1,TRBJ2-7,CSARPRSRGTYEQYF
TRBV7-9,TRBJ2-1,CASSPLTAGGRHEQFF
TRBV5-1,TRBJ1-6,CASSVTGTGNAPLHF
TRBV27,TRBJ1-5,CASREGTSLPGQPQHF
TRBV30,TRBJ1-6,CAWIAGSYNSPLHF
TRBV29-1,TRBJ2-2,CSVGTVVQFF
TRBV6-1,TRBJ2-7,CASSEAWGPYEQYF
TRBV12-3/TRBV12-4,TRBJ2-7,CASSLGLAGVWEQYF
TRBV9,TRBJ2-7,CASSGGDRGVSYEQYF
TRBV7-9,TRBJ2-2,CASSLTSRPSGRAGTGELFF
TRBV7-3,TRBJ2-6,CASKRTSGANVLTF
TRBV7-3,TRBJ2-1,CASSLMGVNNEQFF
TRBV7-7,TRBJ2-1,CASSAGGQVDEQFF
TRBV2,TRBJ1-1,CASSGDRFPNTEAFF
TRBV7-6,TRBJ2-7,CASSPPRSYEQYF
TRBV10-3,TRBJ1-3,CAISGFGQGSSGNTTYF
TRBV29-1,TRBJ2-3,CSVDPGQGPDTQYF
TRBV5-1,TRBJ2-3,CASSPGPGLDTQYF
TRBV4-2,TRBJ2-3,CASSTESVTDTQYF
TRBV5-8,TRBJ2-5,CASSGRGVMRETQYF
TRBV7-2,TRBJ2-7,CASSLRGGSTYEQYF
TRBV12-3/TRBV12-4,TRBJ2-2,CASSLGLSNTGELFF
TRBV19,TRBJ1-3,CASSPKGQGRGNTIYF